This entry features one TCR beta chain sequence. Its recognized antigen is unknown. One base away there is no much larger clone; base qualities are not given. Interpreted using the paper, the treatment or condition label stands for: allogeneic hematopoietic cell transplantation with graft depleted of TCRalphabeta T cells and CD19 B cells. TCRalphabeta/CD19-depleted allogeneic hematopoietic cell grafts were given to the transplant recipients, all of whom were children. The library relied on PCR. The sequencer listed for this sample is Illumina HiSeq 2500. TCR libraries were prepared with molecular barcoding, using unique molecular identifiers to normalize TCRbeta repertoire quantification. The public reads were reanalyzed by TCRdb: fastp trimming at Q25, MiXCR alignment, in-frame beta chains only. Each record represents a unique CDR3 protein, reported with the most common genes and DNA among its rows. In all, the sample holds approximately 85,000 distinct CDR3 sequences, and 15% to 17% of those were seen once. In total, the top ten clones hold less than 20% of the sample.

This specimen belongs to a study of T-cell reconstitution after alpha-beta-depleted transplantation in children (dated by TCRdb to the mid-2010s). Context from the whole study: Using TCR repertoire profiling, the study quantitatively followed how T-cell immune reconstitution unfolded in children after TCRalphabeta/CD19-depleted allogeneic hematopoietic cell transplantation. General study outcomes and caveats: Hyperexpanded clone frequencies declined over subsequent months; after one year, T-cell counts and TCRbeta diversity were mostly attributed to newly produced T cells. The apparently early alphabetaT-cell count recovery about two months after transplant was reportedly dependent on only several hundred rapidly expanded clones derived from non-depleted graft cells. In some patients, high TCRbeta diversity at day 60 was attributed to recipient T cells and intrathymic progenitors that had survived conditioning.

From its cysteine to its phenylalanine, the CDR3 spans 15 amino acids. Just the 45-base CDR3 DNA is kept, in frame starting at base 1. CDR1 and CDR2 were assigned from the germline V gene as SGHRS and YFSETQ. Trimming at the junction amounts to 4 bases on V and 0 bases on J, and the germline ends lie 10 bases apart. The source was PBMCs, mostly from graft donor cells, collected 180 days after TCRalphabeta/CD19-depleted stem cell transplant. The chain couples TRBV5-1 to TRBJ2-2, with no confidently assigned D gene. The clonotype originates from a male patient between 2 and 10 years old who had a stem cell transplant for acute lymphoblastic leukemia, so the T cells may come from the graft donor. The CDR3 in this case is CASSGTKPNTGELFF. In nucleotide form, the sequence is TGCGCCAGCAGCGGAACTAAACCGAACACCGGGGAGCTGTTTTTT. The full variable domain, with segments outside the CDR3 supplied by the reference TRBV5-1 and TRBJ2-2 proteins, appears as KAGVTQTPRYLIKTRGQQVTLSCSPISGHRSVSWYQQTPGQGLQFLFEYFSETQRNKGNFPGRFSGRQFSNSRSEMNVSTLELGDSALYLCASSGTKPNTGELFFGEGSRLTVL.